This T cell receptor beta chain was retrieved from a study of T cell changes during pregnancy in multiple sclerosis. Libraries were prepared by immunoSEQ multiplex PCR; TCRdb keeps only in-frame clonotypes and omits some of them. The table records about 42,000 clones, around 84% of them present only once. Germline CDR1 MNHNY, CDR2 SVGAGI (reference sequence). V lost 2 bases and J lost 7; bases outside the gene matches: 9. The CDR3 extends over 16 amino acids. This rearrangement joins TRBV6-6 to TRBJ1-5; 9 nucleotides agree with TRBD1. The source of this sequence is a female donor with multiple sclerosis, enrolled in a pregnancy study. The sequenced sample was CD4+ T cells from peripheral blood mononuclear cells, obtained before pregnancy. CDR3 residues: CASSYDTGGKGQPQHF. The DNA of the CDR3 is TGTGCCAGCAGTTACGACACAGGGGGCAAGGGACAGCCCCAGCATTTT.